The 4 T cell receptor beta chains in this list originate from one sample, sequenced in a study of cytomegalovirus exposure and HLA in healthy donors. The PCR used 60 Vbeta and 13 Jbeta primers. Data came from immunoSEQ multiplex PCR; TCRdb stores just in-frame clones and leaves some out. There are roughly 80,000 clones in the sample; 72% occur only once, and just under 5% lies in the top ten. The sample comprised PBMCs. Receptors originate from a man aged 55 to 69 in good health and CMV-seropositive.

The chain couples TRBV5-4 to TRBJ2-1; D call uncertain. Trimming cost V 1 base and J 7 bases, with 3 bases left between them. This CDR3 region has 11 residues. From germline, CDR1 is SGHNT and CDR2 YYREEE (reference sequence). CDR3 in DNA: TGTGCCAGCAGCTTGCTGAATGAGCAGTTCTTC. Protein: CASSLLNEQFF.

This chain links TRBV2 with TRBJ2-6, with a possible D match to TRBD1 (5 bases). Deletions cut 9 bases from V and 0 bases from J, with 9 bases between. Germline V gene sequence: CDR1 SNHLY, CDR2 FYNNEI. The CDR3 spans 14 residues. CDR3 in DNA: TGTGCCAGAAAAGGGGTCTCTGGGGCCAACGTCCTGACTTTC. This gives the protein CARKGVSGANVLTF.

The chain links TRBV10-3 to TRBJ2-1; 10 nucleotides line up with TRBD2. This CDR3 spans 15 amino acids. J was trimmed by 8 bases and V by 6 bases; bases with no gene match: 10. Germline loops: CDR1 ENHRY, CDR2 SYGVKD. CDR3 residues: CAISDESGGGHEQFF. CDR3 coding DNA: TGTGCCATCAGCGATGAGAGCGGGGGGGGGCATGAGCAGTTCTTC.

The chain has TRBV4-1 and TRBJ1-2; no reliable D call. Germline-derived CDR1 and CDR2 are MGHRA and YSYEKL. Trimming removed 1 base at V and 5 bases at J, with 14 bases between. This CDR3 has 15 residues. The CDR3 DNA is TGCGCCAGCAGCCAAGGACATGGTACCCGATATGGCTACACCTTC. Protein: CASSQGHGTRYGYTF.